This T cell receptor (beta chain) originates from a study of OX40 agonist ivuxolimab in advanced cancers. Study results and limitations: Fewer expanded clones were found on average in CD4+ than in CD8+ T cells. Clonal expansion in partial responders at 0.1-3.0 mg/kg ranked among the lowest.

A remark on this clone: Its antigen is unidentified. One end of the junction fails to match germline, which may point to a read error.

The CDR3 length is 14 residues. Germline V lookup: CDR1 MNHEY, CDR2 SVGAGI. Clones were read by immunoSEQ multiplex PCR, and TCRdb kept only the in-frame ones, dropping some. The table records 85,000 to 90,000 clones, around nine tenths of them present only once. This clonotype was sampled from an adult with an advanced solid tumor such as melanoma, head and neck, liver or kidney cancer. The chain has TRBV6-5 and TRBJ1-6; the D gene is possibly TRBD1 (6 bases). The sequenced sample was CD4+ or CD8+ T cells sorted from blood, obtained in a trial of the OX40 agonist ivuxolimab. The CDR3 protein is CASGYLGGNSPLHF. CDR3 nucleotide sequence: TGTGCCAGCGGTTACTTAGGGGGGAATTCACCCCTCCACTTT.